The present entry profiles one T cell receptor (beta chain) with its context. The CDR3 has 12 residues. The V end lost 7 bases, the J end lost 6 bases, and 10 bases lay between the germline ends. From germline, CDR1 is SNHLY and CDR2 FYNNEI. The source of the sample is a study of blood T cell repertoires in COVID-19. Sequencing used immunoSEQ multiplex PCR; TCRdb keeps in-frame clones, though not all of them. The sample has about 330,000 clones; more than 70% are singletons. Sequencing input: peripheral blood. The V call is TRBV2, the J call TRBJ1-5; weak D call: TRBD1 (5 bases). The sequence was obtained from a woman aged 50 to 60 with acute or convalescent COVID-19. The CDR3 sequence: CASTREGQPQHF. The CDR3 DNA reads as TGTGCCAGCACCAGGGAGGGTCAGCCCCAGCATTTT.